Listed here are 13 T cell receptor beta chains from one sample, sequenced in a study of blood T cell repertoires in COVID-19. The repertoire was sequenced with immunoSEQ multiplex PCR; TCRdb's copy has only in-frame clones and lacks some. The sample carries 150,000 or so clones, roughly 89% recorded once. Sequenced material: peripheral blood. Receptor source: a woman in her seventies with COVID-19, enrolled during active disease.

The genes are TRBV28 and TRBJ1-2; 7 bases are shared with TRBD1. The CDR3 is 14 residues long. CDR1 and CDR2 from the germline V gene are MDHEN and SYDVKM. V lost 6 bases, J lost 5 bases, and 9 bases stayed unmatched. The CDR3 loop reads CASSRTGGVYGYTF. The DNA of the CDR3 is TGTGCCAGCAGCCGGACAGGAGGGGTTTATGGCTACACCTTC.

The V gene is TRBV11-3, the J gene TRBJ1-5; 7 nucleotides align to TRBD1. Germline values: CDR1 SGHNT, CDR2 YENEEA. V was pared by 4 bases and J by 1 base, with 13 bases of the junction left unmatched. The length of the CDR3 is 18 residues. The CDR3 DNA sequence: TGTGCCAGCAGCTCCCCGGGACAGACGTTTATGAGCAATCAGCCCCAGCATTTT. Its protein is CASSSPGQTFMSNQPQHF.

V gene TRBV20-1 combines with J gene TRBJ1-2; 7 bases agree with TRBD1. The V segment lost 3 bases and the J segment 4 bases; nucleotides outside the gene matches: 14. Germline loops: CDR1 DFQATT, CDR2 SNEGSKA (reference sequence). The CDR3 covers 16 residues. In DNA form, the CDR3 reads TGCAGTGCTAGTGGTACCAACAGGGGAACGAGCTATGGCTACACCTTC. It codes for CSASGTNRGTSYGYTF.

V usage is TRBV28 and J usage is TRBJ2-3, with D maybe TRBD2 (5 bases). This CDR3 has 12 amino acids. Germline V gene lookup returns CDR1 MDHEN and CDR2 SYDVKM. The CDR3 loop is CGSGFGTDTQYF. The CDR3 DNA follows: TGTGGATCGGGGTTTGGGACAGATACGCAGTATTTT.

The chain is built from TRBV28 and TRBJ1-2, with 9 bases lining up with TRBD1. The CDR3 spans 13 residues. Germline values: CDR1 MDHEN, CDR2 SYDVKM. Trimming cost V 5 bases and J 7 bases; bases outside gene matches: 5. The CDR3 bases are TGTGCCAGCAGTCTACAGGGGGCGGGTGGCTACACCTTC. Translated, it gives CASSLQGAGGYTF.

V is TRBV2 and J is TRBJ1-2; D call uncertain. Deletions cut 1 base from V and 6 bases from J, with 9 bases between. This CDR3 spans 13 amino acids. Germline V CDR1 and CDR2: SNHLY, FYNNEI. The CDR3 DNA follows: TGTGCCAGCAGTGAAGTGCGAGAAAATGGCTACACCTTC. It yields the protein CASSEVRENGYTF.

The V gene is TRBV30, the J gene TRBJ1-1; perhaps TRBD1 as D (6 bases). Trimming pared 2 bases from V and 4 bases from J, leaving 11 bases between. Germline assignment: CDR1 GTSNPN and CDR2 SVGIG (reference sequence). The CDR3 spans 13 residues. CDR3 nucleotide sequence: TGTGCCTGGAGTACAGGGCCGGGCACTGAAGCTTTCTTT. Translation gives CAWSTGPGTEAFF.

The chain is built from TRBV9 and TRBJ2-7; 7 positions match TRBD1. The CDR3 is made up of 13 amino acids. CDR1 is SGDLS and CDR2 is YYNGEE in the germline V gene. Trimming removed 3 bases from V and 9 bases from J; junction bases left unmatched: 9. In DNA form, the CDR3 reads TGTGCCAGCAGCGCCTCTGGACAGGCGCGGCAGTACTTC. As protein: CASSASGQARQYF.

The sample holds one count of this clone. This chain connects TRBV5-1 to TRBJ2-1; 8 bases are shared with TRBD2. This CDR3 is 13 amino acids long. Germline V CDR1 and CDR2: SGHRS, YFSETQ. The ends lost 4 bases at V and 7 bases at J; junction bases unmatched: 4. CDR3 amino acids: CASSATSANEQFF. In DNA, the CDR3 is TGCGCCAGCAGCGCGACTAGCGCTAATGAGCAGTTCTTC.

The CDR3 DNA is TGTGCCTGGGGTACCCGGGTGGCTGAAGCTTTCTTT. Encoded protein: CAWGTRVAEAFF. This chain uses TRBV30 with TRBJ1-1; D ambiguous. Germline V CDR1 and CDR2: GTSNPN, SVGIG (reference sequence). V lost 5 bases and J lost 6, with 13 bases in between. This CDR3 spans 12 amino acids.

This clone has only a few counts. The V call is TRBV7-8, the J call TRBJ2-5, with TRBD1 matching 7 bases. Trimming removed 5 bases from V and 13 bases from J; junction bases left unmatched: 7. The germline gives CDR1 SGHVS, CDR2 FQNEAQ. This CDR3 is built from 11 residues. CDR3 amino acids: CASSPGGRWYF. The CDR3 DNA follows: TGTGCCAGCAGCCCAGGGGGACGTTGGTACTTC.

This CDR3 is CASSWTETNTEAFF. The DNA of the CDR3 is TGTGCCAGCAGTTGGACAGAGACAAACACTGAAGCTTTCTTT. This sequence joins TRBV2 and TRBJ1-1; the D gene is possibly TRBD1 (6 bases). In germline, CDR1 is SNHLY, CDR2 FYNNEI. The CDR3 has 14 amino acids. The ends were cut back, 5 bases at V and 2 bases at J, with 12 bases in the middle.

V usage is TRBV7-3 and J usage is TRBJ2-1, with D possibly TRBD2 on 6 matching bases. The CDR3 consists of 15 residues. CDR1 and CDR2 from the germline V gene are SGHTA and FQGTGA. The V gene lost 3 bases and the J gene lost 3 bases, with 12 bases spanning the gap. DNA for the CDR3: TGTGCCAGCAGCTTTGGGCTAGCGATCTACAATGAGCAGTTCTTC. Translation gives CASSFGLAIYNEQFF.